Listed here are 13 T cell receptor beta chains from one sample, sequenced in a study of blood T cell repertoires in COVID-19. Generated by immunoSEQ multiplex PCR, the TCRdb table keeps only in-frame clones and is missing some. This sample has a few hundred thousand clones, with over 75% found just once. Input material: peripheral blood. Every receptor here comes from a woman aged 50 to 65 with active or convalescent COVID-19.

The chain combines TRBV5-4 with TRBJ1-3; D uncertain. V was cut by 9 bases and J by 4 bases, with 14 bases left in between. Looked up from germline, CDR1 is SGHNT and CDR2 is YYREEE (reference sequence). The CDR3 has 13 residues. CDR3 region: CATKGGRGNTIYF. The CDR3 DNA follows: TGTGCCACCAAAGGAGGGAGAGGAAACACCATATATTTT.

The V call is TRBV29-1, the J call TRBJ1-3, with D unclear. Per the germline V gene, CDR1 is SQVTM and CDR2 is ANQGSEA. The CDR3 totals 11 residues. Trimming left V 3 bases short and J 7 bases short, with 7 bases between. The CDR3 reads CSVEAGNTIYF. CDR3 nucleotides: TGCAGCGTTGAGGCCGGGAACACCATATATTTT.

On this clone: Compared with germline, one end of the junction differs, possibly owing to a read error. V and J are TRBV6-4 and TRBJ2-7; perhaps TRBD1 as D (6 bases). CDR3 size: 10 residues. Per the germline V gene, CDR1 is MRHNA and CDR2 is SNTAGT. This CDR3 is CASSPVFRGF. The CDR3 coding sequence is TGTGCCAGCAGTCCGGTGTTCAGGGGATTC.

The V and J genes are TRBV4-2 and TRBJ2-1, with 10 nucleotides matching TRBD2. The CDR3 is 17 residues long. Germline V CDR1 and CDR2: LGHNA, YNFKEQ. Trimming took 0 bases from V and 2 from J; bases not matched to a gene: 4. The CDR3 sequence: CASSQDRTSGAYNEQFF. CDR3 in DNA: TGTGCCAGCAGCCAAGATCGGACTAGCGGAGCCTACAATGAGCAGTTCTTC.

This clone turned up a few times. The chain has TRBV23-1 and TRBJ1-2; 10 bases are shared with TRBD1. TRBV23-1 is an open reading frame, and its role is uncertain. CDR3 length equals 16 residues. Trimming took 3 bases from V and 6 from J; bases not matched to a gene: 10. The CDR3 here is CASSQADRGEFHGYTF. For the CDR3, the DNA is TGCGCCAGCAGTCAGGCGGACAGGGGGGAATTTCATGGCTACACCTTC.

This clone was counted once. This chain uses TRBV5-1 with TRBJ2-7, with 10 bases aligning to TRBD1. Unmatched junction bases numbered 7, after V lost 8 bases and J lost 2 bases. From germline, CDR1 is SGHRS and CDR2 YFSETQ. The CDR3 loop spans 14 amino acids. CDR3 coding DNA: TGCGCCAGTTGCGAGGGGACAGGGGCCTACGAGCAGTACTTC. Its protein product is CASCEGTGAYEQYF.

A single count supports this clone. CDR3 loop: CASSSTGAGYGYTF. As DNA, the CDR3 is TGTGCCAGCAGTTCGACAGGGGCGGGCTATGGCTACACCTTC. The chain carries TRBV5-5 and TRBJ1-2; TRBD1 matches 8 bases. Germline V gene sequence: CDR1 SGHKS, CDR2 YYEKEE (reference sequence). J lost 4 bases, V lost 5 bases, and 7 bases had no gene match. This CDR3 has 14 residues.

This chain uses TRBV7-9 with TRBJ1-1, with D unresolved. CDR1 SEHNR and CDR2 FQNEAQ come from the germline V gene (reference sequence). This CDR3 is built from 14 residues. Trimming stripped 5 bases from V and 7 bases from J, with 17 bases between. The CDR3 region is CASSNRELGSEAFF. CDR3 coding DNA: TGTGCCAGCAGCAACCGGGAGCTAGGGAGTGAAGCTTTCTTT.

The rearrangement joins TRBV21-1 to TRBJ1-5; the table's D call TRBD1 went unverified against the DNA. TRBV21-1 is a listed pseudogene. The CDR3 totals 16 residues. CDR3 loop: CASSNVRTGAHQPQHF. The CDR3 region has the DNA TGTGCCAGCAGCAACGTCCGGACAGGGGCTCATCAGCCCCAGCATTTT.

In nucleotides, the CDR3 is TGTGCCAGCAGCTTAGCCGGGAGACCCTACGAGCAGTACTTC. Translation: CASSLAGRPYEQYF. The gene calls are TRBV7-9 and TRBJ2-7; weak D call: TRBD2 (6 bases). Trimming shortened V by 0 bases and J by 2 bases, and 8 bases separated the two germline ends. The germline gives CDR1 SEHNR, CDR2 FQNEAQ (reference sequence). This CDR3 spans 14 amino acids.

This sequence joins TRBV4-2 and TRBJ1-5; tentatively, D is TRBD1 (5 bases). With 1 base removed from V and 4 bases from J, the gap between germline ends came to 11 bases. CDR3 size: 15 residues. Germline-derived CDR1 and CDR2 are LGHNA and YNFKEQ. The CDR3 loop is CASSQGGERNQPQHF. The CDR3 DNA reads TGTGCCAGCAGCCAAGGGGGCGAGAGAAATCAGCCCCAGCATTTT.

CDR3 nucleotide sequence: TGTGCCAGCAGTTCCCTCCCGGCGGGAGGCACAGATACGCAGTATTTT. As protein: CASSSLPAGGTDTQYF. The chain carries TRBV28 and TRBJ2-3, with 7 bases identical to TRBD2. CDR1 is MDHEN and CDR2 is SYDVKM in the germline V gene. Trimming cost V 4 bases and J 1 base; bases outside gene matches: 8. The CDR3 has 16 amino acids.

The CDR3 DNA sequence: TGCGCCAGCAGCTTGACGCCAGGGGAATTGAACACTGAAGCTTTCTTT. Its protein is CASSLTPGELNTEAFF. This chain links TRBV5-1 with TRBJ1-1, with D possibly matching TRBD1 (6 bases). This CDR3 spans 16 amino acids. The germline gives CDR1 SGHRS, CDR2 YFSETQ. V was cut by 1 base and J by 0 bases, with 13 bases left in between.